The clone carrying this TCR beta chain occurred a few times. This record belongs to a study of cytotoxic CD8 clonotypes in ibrutinib-treated CLL. Sequencing used immunoSEQ multiplex PCR; TCRdb keeps in-frame clones, though not all of them. Of about 150,000 clones listed, over 60% are singletons. Trimming pared 7 bases from V and 3 bases from J, leaving 19 bases between. Germline values: CDR1 SGHVS, CDR2 FNYEAQ. The CDR3 loop spans 16 amino acids. This sequence originates from a human donor with chronic lymphocytic leukemia. The material was PBMCs, obtained after 12 months of ibrutinib treatment. The chain is built from TRBV7-6 and TRBJ1-3; TRBD1 is a possible D gene (6 bases). The CDR3 DNA is TGTGCCAGCATAGCCAGGTGGGGGGCAGATGGAAACACCATATATTTT. Amino acid sequence: CASIARWGADGNTIYF.